This T cell receptor (beta chain) was identified in a study of persistence of HIV-infected CD4 T cells. Across the study: Two participants gave one leukapheresis sample; others gave up to about 200 mL blood repeatedly.

After removal of 6 bases from V and 7 bases from J, the junction contained 7 bases not matched to a gene. The germline V gene encodes CDR1 MNHEY and CDR2 SVGAGI. This CDR3 comprises 14 residues. Overlapping HIV-1 Gag 15-mer peptides at around 1 ug per peptide per mL were used. Sorted nonresponding memory CD4+ T cells were CD40L-negative, CD69-negative, CD45RO-high. Sequencing used immunoSEQ version 4 in survey mode. Profiling relied on immunoSEQ multiplex PCR, and the TCRdb table lists in-frame clones only, not all of them. The data show roughly 64,000 clones, with about 77% seen just once and more than 1.5% held by the top ten. As for this clone: Its specificity is unknown.

This TCR was recovered from an adult man with HIV who was CMV-seropositive. This chain uses TRBV6-5 with TRBJ1-3, with 9 bases identical to TRBD1. The sequencing here drew on CD4+ T cells sorted from PBMCs after roughly 20-hour stimulation, taken from a patient who received antiretroviral therapy. CDR3: CASRTGGSRNTIYF. CDR3 nucleotides: TGTGCCAGCAGGACAGGGGGATCAAGGAACACCATATATTTT.